The following is a TCR beta chain sequence with its context. This entry comes from a study of response to subunit inactivated influenza vaccine. MiXCR, run by TCRdb on the RT-PCR reads, gives a single entry per CDR3 protein. The sample yields about half a million distinct CDR3 sequences, about 10% seen once. The input for sequencing was PBMCs from blood, taken around seven weeks after vaccination. The TCR was taken from a man in his fifties who received an inactivated influenza vaccine.

CDR3 sequence: CASSGSQQETQYF. CDR3 nucleotide sequence: TGTGCCAGCAGTGGTTCCCAGCAAGAGACCCAGTACTTC. V and J are TRBV6-1 and TRBJ2-5, with no clear D. This CDR3 is 13 amino acids long. V lost 4 bases and J lost 2, with 8 bases in between. In germline, CDR1 is MNHNS, CDR2 SASEGT.